Sequencing of this T cell receptor (beta chain) was carried out in a study of Ad26.COV2.S vaccination and SARS-CoV-2 variants. Study as a whole: Donor got 5x10^10 or 1x10^11 viral particles of Ad26.COV2.S.

Method: immunoSEQ multiplex PCR; TCRdb's copy keeps in-frame clones and lacks some. This sample yields roughly 320,000 clones, of which around 84% are seen a single time; 1.9% belongs to the top ten. The germline gives CDR1 SGHRS, CDR2 YFSETQ. Trimming pared 0 bases from V and 2 bases from J, leaving 6 bases between. CDR3 length: 13 amino acids. Treatment given: about 20 received Ad26.COV2.S at low or high dose, single or two shots; a few received placebo; per-sample allocation not given. Each sample was drawn 63 days after the first injection (of vaccine or placebo). Sample: peripheral blood, taken in a trial of Ad26.COV2.S vaccine versus placebo. The rearrangement uses TRBV5-1 and TRBJ2-7; no firm D call. This TCR derives from a person between 18 and 59 years old who received the Ad26.COV2.S COVID-19 vaccine or a placebo. The CDR3 reads CASSLAQPYEQYF. CDR3 nucleotides: TGCGCCAGCAGCTTGGCGCAGCCCTACGAGCAGTACTTC.